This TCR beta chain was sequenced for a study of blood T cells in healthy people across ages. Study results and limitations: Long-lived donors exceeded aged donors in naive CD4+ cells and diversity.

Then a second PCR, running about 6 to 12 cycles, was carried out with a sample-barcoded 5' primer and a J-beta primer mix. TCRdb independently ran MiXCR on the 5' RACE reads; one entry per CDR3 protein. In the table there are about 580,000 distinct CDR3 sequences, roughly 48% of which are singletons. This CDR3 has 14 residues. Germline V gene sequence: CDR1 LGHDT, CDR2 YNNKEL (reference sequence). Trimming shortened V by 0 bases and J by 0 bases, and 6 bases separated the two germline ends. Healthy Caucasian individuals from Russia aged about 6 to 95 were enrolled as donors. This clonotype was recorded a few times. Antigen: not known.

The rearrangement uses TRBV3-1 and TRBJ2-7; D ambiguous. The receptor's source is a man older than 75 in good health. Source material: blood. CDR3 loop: CASSQDVSSYEQYF. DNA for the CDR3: TGTGCCAGCAGCCAAGATGTCAGCTCCTACGAGCAGTACTTC.